The text below deals with one T cell receptor (beta chain). Its antigen is currently unknown. One end of the junction varies from germline; a read error may be responsible. This sample is part of a study of tumor-infiltrating lymphocytes in primary liver carcinoma. CDR1 MNHNY and CDR2 SVGAGI come from the germline V gene (reference sequence). The CDR3 spans 13 residues. Unsorted bulk tissue of roughly 18-32 mg yielded co-extracted RNA and DNA. The patients presented with primary liver carcinoma, which was managed through surgical resection. Patients carried chronic HBV infection without prior treatment. The researchers produced TCR beta cDNA from 500 ng total RNA with a constant-region primer. Investigators got TCR beta libraries out of three nested multiplex PCR rounds, done with slightly modified ARM-PCR. Researchers ran the first two PCR rounds for approximately 9 cycles each with TRBV1-TRBV30 forward primers and a C-beta reverse primer. TCRdb itself ran the multiplex PCR reads through MiXCR, one entry per CDR3 protein. Here the sample spans 90,000 to 150,000 distinct CDR3 sequences, around two thirds being singletons.

Study-wide findings and caveats: The overlap of tumor-adjacent and tumor-blood pairs was smaller than that of tumor region pairs. Tumors significantly exceeded blood in top-250-clone fraction (p = 0.039).

The chain joins TRBV6-6 to TRBJ2-7; tentatively, D is TRBD2 (6 bases). Sequencing was carried out using tumor-adjacent normal liver tissue. The clonotype was recovered from a woman aged 55-70 years with primary liver carcinoma and hepatitis B virus infection. CDR3: CVSMEEGSGEQYF. The CDR3 nucleotides read TGTGTCAGCATGGAGGAGGGGTCTGGCGAGCAGTACTTC.